The source of this TCR beta chain is a study of beta chain features in type 1 diabetes. Study-wide results and limits: Among patients with Type 1 diabetes, TCRB CDR3s were moderately but significantly shorter in every one of the four CD4+ subsets.

In this sample, this clone turned up a few times. As yet, its antigen is unknown. The germline gives CDR1 LNHDA, CDR2 SQIVND (reference sequence). The CDR3 extends over 14 amino acids. Deletions cut 3 bases from V and 5 bases from J, with 14 bases between. What was sequenced were expressed TCRB transcripts, since all of the isolated RNA had been reverse transcribed. For naive, central memory and regulatory T cell samples, reads averaged around 3.6 million. Clones were sequenced by immunoSEQ multiplex PCR, and TCRdb holds only the in-frame ones, with some missing. The sample holds hundreds of thousands of clones, about a sixth seen once.

The chain employs TRBV19 and TRBJ2-7, with D possibly TRBD2 on 6 matching bases. Sequenced sample: naive CD4+ T cells from blood. The sequence came from a man between 18 and 35 years old in good health. CDR3 region: CASSMDGSSNEQYF. CDR3 DNA: TGTGCCAGTAGTATGGACGGGAGTTCTAACGAGCAGTACTTC.